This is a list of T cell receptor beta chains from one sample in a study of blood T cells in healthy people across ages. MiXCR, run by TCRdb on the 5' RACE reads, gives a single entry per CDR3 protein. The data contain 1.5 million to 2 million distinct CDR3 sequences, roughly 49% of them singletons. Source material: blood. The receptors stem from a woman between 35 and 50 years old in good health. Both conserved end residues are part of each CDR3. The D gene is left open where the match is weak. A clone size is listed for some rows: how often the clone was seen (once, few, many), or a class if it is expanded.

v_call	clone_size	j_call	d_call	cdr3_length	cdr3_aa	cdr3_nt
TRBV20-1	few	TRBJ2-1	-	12	CSASYNYNEQFF	TGCAGTGCTAGTTACAATTACAATGAGCAGTTCTTC
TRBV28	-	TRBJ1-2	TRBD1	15	CASGSQTGRDKGYTF	TGTGCCAGCGGATCACAGACAGGGAGGGATAAGGGCTACACCTTC
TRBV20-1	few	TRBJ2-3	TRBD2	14	CSSPDVAGAGTQYF	TGCAGTTCCCCTGATGTAGCGGGGGCAGGTACGCAGTATTTT
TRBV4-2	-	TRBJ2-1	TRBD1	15	CASSPGDRDYNEQFF	TGTGCCAGCAGCCCGGGGGACAGGGATTACAATGAGCAGTTCTTC
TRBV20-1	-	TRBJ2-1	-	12	CSARWPYNEQFF	TGCAGTGCTAGATGGCCCTACAATGAGCAGTTCTTC
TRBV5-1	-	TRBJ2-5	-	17	CASSLGSTVGNQETQYF	TGCGCCAGCAGCTTGGGTTCGACAGTGGGGAATCAAGAGACCCAGTACTTC
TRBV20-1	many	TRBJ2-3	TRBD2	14	CSARLAGPTDTQYF	TGCAGTGCTAGACTAGCGGGGCCCACAGATACGCAGTATTTT
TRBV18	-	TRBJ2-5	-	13	CASSPDAGKTQYF	TGTGCCAGCTCACCAGACGCTGGAAAGACCCAGTACTTC
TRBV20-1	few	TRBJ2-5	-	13	CSARILVGETQYF	TGCAGTGCTAGAATCCTCGTCGGGGAGACCCAGTACTTC
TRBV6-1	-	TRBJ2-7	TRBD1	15	CASIPGTGFSYEQYF	TGTGCCAGCATTCCCGGGACAGGGTTTTCCTACGAGCAGTACTTC
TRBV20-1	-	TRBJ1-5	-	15	CSARNDRTRNQPQHF	TGCAGTGCTAGAAATGATCGGACCCGCAATCAGCCCCAGCATTTT
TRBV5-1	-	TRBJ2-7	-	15	CASSLRAPGYYEQYF	TGCGCCAGCAGCCTGCGGGCCCCAGGGTACTACGAGCAGTACTTC
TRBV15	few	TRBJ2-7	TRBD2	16	CATSRDALAGGYEQYF	TGTGCCACCAGCAGAGATGCCCTAGCGGGGGGATACGAGCAGTACTTC
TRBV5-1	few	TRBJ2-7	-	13	CASSSWNSYEQYF	TGCGCCAGCAGCTCTTGGAACTCCTACGAGCAGTACTTC
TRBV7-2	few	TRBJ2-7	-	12	CASSPMNYEQYF	TGTGCCAGCAGCCCCATGAACTACGAGCAGTACTTC
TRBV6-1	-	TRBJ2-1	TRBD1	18	CASSTHPGQGDLGAEQFF	TGTGCCAGCAGCACCCATCCGGGACAGGGGGATTTAGGGGCTGAGCAGTTCTTC